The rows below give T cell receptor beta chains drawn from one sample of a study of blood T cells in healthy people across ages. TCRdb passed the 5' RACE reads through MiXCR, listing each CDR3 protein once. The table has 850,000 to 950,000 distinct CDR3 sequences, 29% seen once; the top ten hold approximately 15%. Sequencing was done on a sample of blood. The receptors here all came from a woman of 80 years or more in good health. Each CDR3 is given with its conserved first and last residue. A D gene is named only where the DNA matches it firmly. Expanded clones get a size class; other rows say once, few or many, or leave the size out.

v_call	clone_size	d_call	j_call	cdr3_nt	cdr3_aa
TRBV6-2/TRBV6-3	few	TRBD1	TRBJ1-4	TGTGCCAGCAGTGCCGGGACAGGGAAGTACGAAAAACTGTTTTTT	CASSAGTGKYEKLFF
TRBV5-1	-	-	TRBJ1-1	TGCGCCAGCAGCGCCGAGGACTTAGGAACTGAAGCTTTCTTT	CASSAEDLGTEAFF
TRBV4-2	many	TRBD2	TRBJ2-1	TGCGCCAGCAGCCAAGGCCTCGGGGGGGGATACAATGAGCAGTTCTTC	CASSQGLGGGYNEQFF
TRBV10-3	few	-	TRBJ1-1	TGTGCCATCAGAGGGACGGACAGTAACACTGAAGCTTTCTTT	CAIRGTDSNTEAFF
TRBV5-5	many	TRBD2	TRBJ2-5	TGTGCCAGCAGCCGGGGGGGACTTCTTCAAGAGACCCAGTACTTC	CASSRGGLLQETQYF
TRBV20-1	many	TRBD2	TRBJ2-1	TGCAGTGCTAGAGGAAATCTAGCGGGGGGAAAAAATGAGCAGTTCTTC	CSARGNLAGGKNEQFF
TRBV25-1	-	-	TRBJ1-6	TGTGCCAGTAAGACCGGGGCAAATTCACCCCTCCACTTT	CASKTGANSPLHF
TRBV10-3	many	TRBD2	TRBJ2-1	TGTGCCATCAGAGACGGGGGGGCGAGCTCCTACAATGAGCAGTTCTTC	CAIRDGGASSYNEQFF
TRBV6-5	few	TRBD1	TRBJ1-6	TGTGCCAGCAGAGGACAGGGGGCGATTGATAATTCACCCCTCCACTTT	CASRGQGAIDNSPLHF
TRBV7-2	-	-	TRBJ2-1	TGTGCCAGCAGCCCCCTTGGGACTTCCGAGCAGTTCTTC	CASSPLGTSEQFF
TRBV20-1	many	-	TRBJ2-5	TGCAGTGCTAGAGCCCCCTTCAGCAGCCAAGAGACCCAGTACTTC	CSARAPFSSQETQYF
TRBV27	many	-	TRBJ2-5	TGTGCCAGCAGCGTGGGCGGGGTTGGGGAGACCCAGTACTTC	CASSVGGVGETQYF
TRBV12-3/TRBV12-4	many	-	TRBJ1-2	TGTGCCAGCACTACGGGAGGTCGGGGAGAGTATGGCTACACCTTC	CASTTGGRGEYGYTF
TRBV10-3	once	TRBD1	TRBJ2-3	TGTGCCATCAGTGACCAGGGGGCAGGGGATACGCAGTATTTT	CAISDQGAGDTQYF
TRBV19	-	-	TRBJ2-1	TGTGCCTCCCACCAGGAAGTGCCCTACAATGAGCAGTTCTTC	CASHQEVPYNEQFF
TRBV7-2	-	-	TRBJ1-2	TGTGCCGGCAGCTGGAAATACGAAGGGGTCTATGGCTACACCTTC	CAGSWKYEGVYGYTF
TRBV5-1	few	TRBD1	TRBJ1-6	TGCGCCAGCAGCTTGGATGGGACAGGGGTCAATTCACCCCTCCACTTT	CASSLDGTGVNSPLHF
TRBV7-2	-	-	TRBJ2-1	TGTGCCAGCGACCGTGCGGGGCAGGGTTTGTCTGAGCAGTTCTTC	CASDRAGQGLSEQFF
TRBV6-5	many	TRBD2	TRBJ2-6	TGTGCCAGCAGCCGCCGGGGGGGATTAGATGGGGCCAACGTCCTGACTTTC	CASSRRGGLDGANVLTF
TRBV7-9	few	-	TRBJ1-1	TGTGCCAGCAGCTGGGGGCAGGACACTGAAGCTTTCTTT	CASSWGQDTEAFF
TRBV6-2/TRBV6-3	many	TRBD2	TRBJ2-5	TGTGCCAGCAGTTCCCCCCGGACTAGAGTCCAAGAGACCCAGTACTTC	CASSSPRTRVQETQYF
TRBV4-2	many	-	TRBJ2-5	TGTGCCAGCAGCCTCCACCCGGGGACTCAAGAGACCCAGTACTTC	CASSLHPGTQETQYF
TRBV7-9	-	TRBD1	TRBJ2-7	TGTGCCAGCAAGCCCCCGGGACAGGGCGAGCAGTACTTC	CASKPPGQGEQYF
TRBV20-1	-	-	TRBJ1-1	TGCAGTGCTAGGGGGGAGAACACTGAAGCTTTCTTT	CSARGENTEAFF
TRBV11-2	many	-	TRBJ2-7	TGTGCCAGCAGCTTAGCTACCGGCGGTTACGAGCAGTACTTC	CASSLATGGYEQYF
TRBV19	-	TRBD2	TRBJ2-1	TGTGCCAGTAGTCCAAGGACTAGCGGGGAGTCCTACAATGAGCAGTTCTTC	CASSPRTSGESYNEQFF
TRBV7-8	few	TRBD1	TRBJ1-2	TGTGCCAGCAGCGAACAGGGGATGGGTGGCTACACCTTC	CASSEQGMGGYTF
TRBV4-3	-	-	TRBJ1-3	TGCGCCAGCAGCAAACAGGGAGACTCTGGAAACACCATATATTTT	CASSKQGDSGNTIYF